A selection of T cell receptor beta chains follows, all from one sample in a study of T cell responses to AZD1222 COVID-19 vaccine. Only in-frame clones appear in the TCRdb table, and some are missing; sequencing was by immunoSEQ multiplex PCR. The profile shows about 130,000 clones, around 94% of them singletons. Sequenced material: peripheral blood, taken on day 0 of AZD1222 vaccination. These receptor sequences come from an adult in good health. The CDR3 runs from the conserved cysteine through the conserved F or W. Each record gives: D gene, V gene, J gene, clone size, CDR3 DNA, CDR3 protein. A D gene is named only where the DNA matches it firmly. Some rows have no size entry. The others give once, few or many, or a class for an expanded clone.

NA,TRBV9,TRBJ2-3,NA,TGTGCCAGCAGCGTTCCCGAGTCTTCCGGCACAGATACGCAGTATTTT,CASSVPESSGTDTQYF
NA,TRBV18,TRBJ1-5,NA,TGTGCCAGCTCACCATTCGGACAGTCGCTTTCCGATAGCAATCAGCCCCAGCATTTT,CASSPFGQSLSDSNQPQHF
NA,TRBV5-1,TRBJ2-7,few,TGCGCCAGCAGCTTGGCCACGACCTACGAGCAGTACTTC,CASSLATTYEQYF
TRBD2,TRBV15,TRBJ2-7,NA,TGTGCCACCAGCACCCCCCCGATGGCTAGCGGGAGCCTGAGCTCCTACGAGCAGTACTTC,CATSTPPMASGSLSSYEQYF
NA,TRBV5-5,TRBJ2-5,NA,TGTGCCAGCACTATCGCGCCCAGGGACGGGCGGGAGACCCAGTACTTC,CASTIAPRDGRETQYF
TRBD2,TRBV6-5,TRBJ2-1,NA,TGTGCCAGCTCCCGCGGGGGGGCCTACAATGAGCAGTTCTTC,CASSRGGAYNEQFF
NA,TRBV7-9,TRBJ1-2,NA,TGTGCCAGCAGCTTAGGAGGGGGTGGCTACACCTTC,CASSLGGGGYTF
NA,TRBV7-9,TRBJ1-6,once,TGTGCCAGCAGCTCGACAGTGGCAGCGGGTTCACCCCTCCACTTT,CASSSTVAAGSPLHF
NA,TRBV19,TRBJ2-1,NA,TGTGCCAGTAGTAAATCGGCGAACAATGAGCAGTTCTTC,CASSKSANNEQFF
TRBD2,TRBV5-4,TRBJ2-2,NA,TGTGCCAGCAGCTACGGACTAGCGGTTCGGGGGGAGCTGTTTTTT,CASSYGLAVRGELFF
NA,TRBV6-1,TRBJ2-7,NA,TGTGCCAGCAGTGAAAGGGCACAGGGAAACCACGAGCAGTACTTC,CASSERAQGNHEQYF
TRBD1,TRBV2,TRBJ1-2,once,TGTGCCAGCAGGACACAGGGGGCGGTTGGCTACACCTTC,CASRTQGAVGYTF
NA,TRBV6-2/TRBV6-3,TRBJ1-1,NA,TGTGCCAGCAGCCTCGGGGGGAAGGCTTTCTTT,CASSLGGKAFF
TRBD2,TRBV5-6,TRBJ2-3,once,TGTGCCAGCAGCTTGCTAGCGGGAGGGGCCACAGATACGCAGTATTTT,CASSLLAGGATDTQYF
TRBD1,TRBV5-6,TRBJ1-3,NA,TGTGCCAGCAGCATCCGGACAGGGGTTGGAAACACCATATATTTT,CASSIRTGVGNTIYF
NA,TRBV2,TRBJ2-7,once,TGTGCCAGCTCCGCCGGGACCCTAACCTACGAGCAGTACTTC,CASSAGTLTYEQYF
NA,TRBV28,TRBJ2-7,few,TGTGCCAGCAGTACCCCCGCGGACTATACCGCCTACGAGCAGTACTTC,CASSTPADYTAYEQYF
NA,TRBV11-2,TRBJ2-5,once,TGTGCCAGCAGCTTGGAAGAGACCCAGTACTTC,CASSLEETQYF
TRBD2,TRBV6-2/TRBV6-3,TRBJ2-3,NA,TGTGCCAGCAGTTACGGGAGGGCCACAGATACGCAGTATTTT,CASSYGRATDTQYF
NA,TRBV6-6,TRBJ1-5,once,TGTGCCAGCACTACGGGAGGTAATCAGCCCCAGCATTTT,CASTTGGNQPQHF
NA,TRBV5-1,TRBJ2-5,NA,TGCGCCAGCAGCTTATCCCAGCAAGAGACCCAGTACTTC,CASSLSQQETQYF
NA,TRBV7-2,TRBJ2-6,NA,TGTGCCAGCAGCTTAGATGGTGCGGGGGCCAACGTCCTGACTTTC,CASSLDGAGANVLTF
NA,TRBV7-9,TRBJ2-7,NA,TGTGCCAGCAGCTCGCCCGCCGGGCTCTACGAGCAGTACTTC,CASSSPAGLYEQYF
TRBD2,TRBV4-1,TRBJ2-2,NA,TGCGCCAGCAGCCAAGTCCTCGTGCTAGCGGGAGTATCCGGGGAGCTGTTTTTT,CASSQVLVLAGVSGELFF
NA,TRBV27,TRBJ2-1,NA,TGTGCCAGCAGTCCAAACGCCCGGGCTCTTAATGAGCAGTTCTTC,CASSPNARALNEQFF
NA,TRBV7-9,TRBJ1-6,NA,TGTGCCAGCAGCTTAGGGGGCCAGGGGTCATCACCCCTCCACTTT,CASSLGGQGSSPLHF
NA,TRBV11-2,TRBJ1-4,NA,TGTGCCAGCAGCTTCGCACGACTTAATGAAAAACTGTTTTTT,CASSFARLNEKLFF
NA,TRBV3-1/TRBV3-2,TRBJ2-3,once,TGTGCCAGCAGCCGAATGCAGGTTTGGGATGGTACGCAGTATTTT,CASSRMQVWDGTQYF
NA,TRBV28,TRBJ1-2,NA,TGTGCCAGCAGTTCGGACAGCGAATACTATGGCTACACCTTC,CASSSDSEYYGYTF
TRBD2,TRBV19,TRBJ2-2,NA,TGTGCCAGTAGGCCCCGGACTAGCGGGAGGAGTACCGGGGAGCTGTTTTTT,CASRPRTSGRSTGELFF
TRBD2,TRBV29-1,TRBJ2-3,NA,TGCAGCGTGCAGACGGGTGCGGGAGGTCGGCGGGCAGATACGCAGTATTTT,CSVQTGAGGRRADTQYF
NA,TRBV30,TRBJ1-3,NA,TGTGCCCGCCGTGAGCATCCCGGAAACACCATATATTTT,CARREHPGNTIYF
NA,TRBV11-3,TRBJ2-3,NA,TGTGCCAGCAGCTTATCTGGAACTTCAGGGGGGACGCAGTATTTT,CASSLSGTSGGTQYF
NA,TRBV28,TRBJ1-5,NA,TGTGCCAGCAGTTTAGGCTCCGGTCAGCCCCAGCATTTT,CASSLGSGQPQHF
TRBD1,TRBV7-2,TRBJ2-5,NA,TGTGCCAGCAGGCAAACCGGGACAGGGGCAGAGACCCAGTACTTC,CASRQTGTGAETQYF
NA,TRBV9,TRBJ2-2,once,TGTGCCAGCAGCCCTCGGACTACGAACACCGGGGAGCTGTTTTTT,CASSPRTTNTGELFF
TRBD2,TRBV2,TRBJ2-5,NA,TGTGCCAGCAGTATGATGGGACTAGCGGGAGAGGGGGAGACCCAGTACTTC,CASSMMGLAGEGETQYF
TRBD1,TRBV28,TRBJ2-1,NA,TGTGCCAGCAGGGGATCAGGCCCGAGGGGGCTCTCTGAGCAGTTCTTC,CASRGSGPRGLSEQFF
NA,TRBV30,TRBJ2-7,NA,TGTGCCTGGATAGGGAGCGGAGTCGAGCAGTACTTC,CAWIGSGVEQYF
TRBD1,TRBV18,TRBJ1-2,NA,TGTGCCAGCTCACCCGGGACAGGGCGACGTATGGGTGGCTACACCTTC,CASSPGTGRRMGGYTF
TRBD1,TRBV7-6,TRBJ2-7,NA,TGTGCCAGCAGCTTAACCGGACAGGGCTCGGAGCAGTACTTC,CASSLTGQGSEQYF
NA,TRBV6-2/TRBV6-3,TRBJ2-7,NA,TGTGCCAGCAGTAATGTAGGGACCAAGATCTACGAGCAGTACTTC,CASSNVGTKIYEQYF
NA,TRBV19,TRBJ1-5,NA,TGTGCCAGTAGATCAACCCAGGCCCGGATTCAAAGCCCCCAGCATTTT,CASRSTQARIQSPQHF
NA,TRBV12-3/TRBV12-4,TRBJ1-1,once,TGTGCCAGCAGTTTTAGACAGAGGACTGAAGCTTTCTTT,CASSFRQRTEAFF
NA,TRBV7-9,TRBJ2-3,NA,TGTGCCAGCAGCTCAGGGACTTTCACGGGAAACACAGATACGCAGTATTTT,CASSSGTFTGNTDTQYF
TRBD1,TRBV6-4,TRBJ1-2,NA,TGTGCCAGCAGGCCGACAGGGGGATCCTATGGCTACACCTTC,CASRPTGGSYGYTF
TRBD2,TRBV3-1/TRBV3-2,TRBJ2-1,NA,TGTGCCAGCAGCCATAGCGGGAGTCTGGGGAATGAGCAGTTCTTC,CASSHSGSLGNEQFF
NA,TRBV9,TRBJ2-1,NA,TGTGCCAGCAGCGTGGCTCCGGGGATCTACAATGAGCAGTTCTTC,CASSVAPGIYNEQFF
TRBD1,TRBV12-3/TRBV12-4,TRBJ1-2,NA,TGTGCCGTAGACAGGGTCGGCTATGGCTACACCTTC,CAVDRVGYGYTF
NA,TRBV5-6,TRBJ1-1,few,TGTGCCAGCAGCTTGTGGGGCCTGGGCAATTCTGAAGCTTTCTTT,CASSLWGLGNSEAFF
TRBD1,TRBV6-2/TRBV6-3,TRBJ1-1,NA,TGTGCCAGCAGTTTACACAGGGGAGGCACTGAAGCTTTCTTT,CASSLHRGGTEAFF
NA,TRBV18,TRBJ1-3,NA,TGTGCCAGCTCACCAAGGGGGGACTCTGGAAACACCATATATTTT,CASSPRGDSGNTIYF
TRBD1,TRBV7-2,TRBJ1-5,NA,TGTGCCAGCAGCATTGGACAGGGCAATCAGCCCCAGCATTTT,CASSIGQGNQPQHF